Shown below are 30 T cell receptor beta chains from a single sample sequenced in a study of shared clonotypes between healthy human individuals. Selected positively for CCR7 and CD45RO-negative, naive CD8 cells excluded terminally differentiated effector memory CD45RA+ cells. Sequencing was performed with immunoSEQ multiplex PCR; in TCRdb, only in-frame clones are kept and a portion is missing. The profile shows some 2.1 million clones, 93% of them singletons. The sample was naive CD8+ T cells from PBMCs. The origin of the receptors is a man in his late teens or twenties in good health. Some clones in this sample may be carry-over from other donors' samples.

This sequence joins TRBV30 and TRBJ2-5; no firm D call. V gave up 5 bases and J gave up 4 bases, with 11 bases separating them. Germline-derived CDR1 and CDR2 are GTSNPN and SVGIG (reference sequence). The CDR3 extends over 12 amino acids. The CDR3 DNA is TGTGCCTGGTATCAGTCAAGAGAGACCCAGTACTTC. Residues: CAWYQSRETQYF. The full variable domain, its missing parts supplied by reference TRBV30 and TRBJ2-5, is SQTIHQWPATLVQPVGSPLSLECTVEGTSNPNLYWYRQAAGRGLQLLFYSVGIGQISSEVPQNLSASRPQDRQFILSSKKLLLSDSGFYLCAWYQSRETQYFGPGTRLLVL.

The rearrangement links TRBV5-4 to TRBJ1-3, with unresolved D. V lost 1 base to trimming and J lost 0 bases, with 5 bases between them. Looked up from germline, CDR1 is SGHNT and CDR2 is YYREEE (reference sequence). The CDR3 covers 14 residues. CDR3 protein: CASSLPSSGNTIYF. CDR3 bases: TGTGCCAGCAGCTTGCCCTCCTCTGGAAACACCATATATTTT.

This rearrangement joins TRBV2 to TRBJ2-2; D is ambiguous. Looked up from germline, CDR1 is SNHLY and CDR2 is FYNNEI. The CDR3 totals 14 residues. V lost 8 bases and J 1 base, leaving 11 bases between the germline ends. The CDR3 region is CASLVSQNTGELFF. Written as DNA, the CDR3 is TGTGCCAGCCTAGTTAGCCAGAACACCGGGGAGCTGTTTTTT. Full variable domain (outside the CDR3, taken from reference TRBV2 and TRBJ2-2): EPEVTQTPSHQVTQMGQEVILRCVPISNHLYFYWYRQILGQKVEFLVSFYNNEISEKSEIFDDQFSVERPDGSNFTLKIRSTKLEDSAMYFCASLVSQNTGELFFGEGSRLTVL.

This sequence joins TRBV19 and TRBJ2-5; D is unclear. The CDR3 is 13 amino acids. Deletions cut 5 bases from V and 3 bases from J, with 10 bases between. CDR1 and CDR2 from the germline V gene are LNHDA and SQIVND (reference sequence). CDR3 sequence: CASSPRWEETQYF. The CDR3 DNA sequence: TGTGCCAGTAGTCCACGGTGGGAAGAGACCCAGTACTTC. Variable domain in full (rest from reference TRBV19 and TRBJ2-5): DGGITQSPKYLFRKEGQNVTLSCEQNLNHDAMYWYRQDPGQGLRLIYYSQIVNDFQKGDIAEGYSVSREKKESFPLTVTSAQKNPTAFYLCASSPRWEETQYFGPGTRLLVL.

A word on this clone: Other nucleotide sequences in the sample specify the same CDR3. The CDR3 nucleotides are TGTGCCAGCAGCGTACAGGGAGGTGAGACCCAGTACTTC. Residues: CASSVQGGETQYF. The chain joins TRBV6-5 to TRBJ2-5; D could derive from TRBD1 or TRBD2 (6 bases each). CDR3 length: 13 amino acids. Trimming removed 6 bases from V and 5 bases from J, with 13 bases in between. Germline V gene lookup returns CDR1 MNHEY and CDR2 SVGAGI.

This clone appeared once. Here the CDR3 DNA reads TGCGCCAGCAGCCAATTCGTGTCCTACGAGCAGTACTTC. It yields the protein CASSQFVSYEQYF. This chain links TRBV4-3 with TRBJ2-7; D uncertain. The CDR3 has 13 residues. With 2 bases removed from V and 1 base from J, the gap between germline ends came to 6 bases. Germline CDR1 LGHNA, CDR2 YSLEER.

The genes are TRBV2 and TRBJ2-1; 12 nucleotides line up with TRBD1. After removal of 7 bases from V and 7 bases from J, the junction contained 8 bases not matched to a gene. The CDR3 spans 15 residues. Germline lookup yields CDR1 SNHLY and CDR2 FYNNEI. The CDR3 region is CASINRDRGQNEQFF. The CDR3 DNA reads TGTGCCAGCATAAACCGGGACAGGGGGCAAAATGAGCAGTTCTTC.

The CDR3 nucleotides are TGTGCCAGCAGTGTTCGTCCGGAGGCGGGAAACTATGGCTACACCTTC. This sequence encodes CASSVRPEAGNYGYTF. V and J are TRBV6-1 and TRBJ1-2; D gene uncertain. The CDR3 runs to 16 residues. V was trimmed by 4 bases and J by 2 bases, leaving 17 bases between them. From germline, CDR1 is MNHNS and CDR2 SASEGT.

The chain joins TRBV10-3 to TRBJ2-5; no reliable D call. This CDR3 has 13 amino acids. Trimming took off 4 bases at V and 5 bases at J, with 11 bases between the two ends. Germline V gene sequence: CDR1 ENHRY, CDR2 SYGVKD. CDR3: CAISVVLFETQYF. The CDR3 DNA is TGTGCCATCAGTGTGGTCTTGTTTGAGACCCAGTACTTC.

On this clone: Other DNA sequences in this sample translate to the same CDR3. The V call is TRBV5-4, the J call TRBJ2-1; possibly TRBD2 for D (6 bases). Per germline, CDR1 SGHNT and CDR2 YYREEE (reference sequence). This CDR3 contains 16 residues. The germline V and J ends were trimmed by 5 bases and 2 bases, with 17 bases remaining between them. As DNA, the CDR3 is TGTGCCAGCAGTCTGAAACGGGAGTTGCCCTACAATGAGCAGTTCTTC. Protein sequence: CASSLKRELPYNEQFF.

CDR3 nucleotides: TGTGCCAGCAGCACATCAGGGGTGATGAACACTGAAGCTTTCTTT. Amino acid sequence: CASSTSGVMNTEAFF. The chain employs TRBV9 and TRBJ1-1; a weak D match, TRBD1 (6 bases). V lost 4 bases and J 0 bases, leaving 13 bases between the germline ends. Germline lookup yields CDR1 SGDLS and CDR2 YYNGEE. This CDR3 comprises 15 residues.

A note on this clone: The same CDR3 also results from other DNA sequences found in this sample. The rearrangement links TRBV19 to TRBJ2-1; D remains unclear. CDR1 and CDR2 from the germline V gene are LNHDA and SQIVND (reference sequence). V shed 6 bases and J shed 8 bases, with 11 bases lying between them. The CDR3 is 12 residues long. The DNA of the CDR3 is TGTGCCAGTAGCACACTTCGGGATGAGCAGTTCTTC. It translates to CASSTLRDEQFF.

The rearrangement joins TRBV7-9 to TRBJ1-1; TRBD1 might be the D (6 bases). The CDR3 covers 16 residues. The germline gives CDR1 SEHNR, CDR2 FQNEAQ (reference sequence). The V and J ends lost 7 bases and 1 base respectively, with 19 bases between them. The CDR3 coding sequence is TGTGCCAGCAAATACTCTCGGGGGGCGGGGAACACTGAAGCTTTCTTT. Its protein is CASKYSRGAGNTEAFF. The full variable domain, in which reference TRBV7-9 and TRBJ1-1 provide the parts outside the CDR3, is DTGVSQNPRHKITKRGQNVTFRCDPISEHNRLYWYRQTLGQGPEFLTYFQNEAQLEKSRLLSDRFSAERPKGSFSTLEIQRTEQGDSAMYLCASKYSRGAGNTEAFFGQGTRLTVV.

CDR3 DNA sequence: TGTGCCAGCAGCTTCGGCGGGAGGATCTACAATGAGCAGTTCTTC. This codes for CASSFGGRIYNEQFF. The V gene is TRBV5-6, the J gene TRBJ2-1, with 8 bases fitting TRBD2. This CDR3 contains 15 residues. Germline CDR1 is SGHDT and CDR2 is YYEEEE. The junction had 4 bases not matched to a gene; V was cut back by 2 bases and J by 3 bases.

The chain couples TRBV30 to TRBJ2-7; perhaps TRBD2 as D (5 bases). Looked up from germline, CDR1 is GTSNPN and CDR2 is SVGIG (reference sequence). V shed 1 base and J shed 6 bases, with 13 bases lying between them. The CDR3 is 13 residues long. The CDR3 nucleotides read TGTGCCTGGAGTGAATCCGATGGAGGCGAGCAGTACTTC. Translation gives CAWSESDGGEQYF.

This clone showed up just a few times. The identical CDR3 is also encoded by other nucleotide sequences in the sample. J is TRBJ1-2 and V is TRBV29-1; D perhaps matches TRBD1 (5 bases). The V gene lost 3 bases and the J gene lost 4 bases, with 9 bases spanning the gap. This CDR3 has 12 amino acids. CDR1 and CDR2 from the germline V gene are SQVTM and ANQGSEA. The CDR3: CSVDGGIYGYTF. The DNA of the CDR3 is TGCAGCGTTGATGGGGGAATCTATGGCTACACCTTC.

This chain joins TRBV5-5 and TRBJ2-7; the D is unclear. The V end was cut by 5 bases, the J end by 1 base, with 13 bases between. Germline CDR1 is SGHKS and CDR2 is YYEKEE (reference sequence). This CDR3 is 14 amino acids long. The CDR3 region has the DNA TGTGCCAGCAGGGAGATAGATTGGTCCTACGAGCAGTACTTC. Protein sequence: CASREIDWSYEQYF.

The rearrangement links TRBV6-1 to TRBJ2-7, with 15 positions matching TRBD2. Germline CDR1 and CDR2: MNHNS and SASEGT. The CDR3 consists of 15 residues. The V segment lost 7 bases and the J segment 2 bases; nucleotides outside the gene matches: 3. CDR3 sequence reads: CASIGLAGGPYEQYF. For the CDR3, the DNA is TGTGCCAGCATCGGACTAGCGGGAGGGCCCTACGAGCAGTACTTC.

CDR3 coding DNA: TGTGCCAGCAGTGCCAGTGTTTTTTTTAACTATGGCTACACCTTC. Translated, it gives CASSASVFFNYGYTF. The V gene is TRBV28, the J gene TRBJ1-2; D is undetermined. CDR1 is MDHEN and CDR2 is SYDVKM in the germline V gene. The V end was cut by 5 bases, the J end by 1 base, with 14 bases between. This CDR3 spans 15 amino acids.

The chain links TRBV7-2 to TRBJ2-1, with 9 bases fitting TRBD2. Losses at the gene ends were 1 base for V and 4 bases for J; bases not matched to a gene: 5. Germline-derived CDR1 and CDR2 are SGHTA and FQGNSA. This CDR3 contains 16 residues. The CDR3 here is CASSLGAGGGYNEQFF. Here the CDR3 DNA reads TGTGCCAGCAGCTTAGGAGCGGGAGGAGGGTACAATGAGCAGTTCTTC.

This clone was observed once. The chain carries TRBV10-2 and TRBJ2-7; no reliable D call. This CDR3 is 14 amino acids long. V was shortened by 6 bases and J by 1 base, with 13 bases between the two germline ends. The V gene's germline CDR1 is WSHSY and CDR2 SAAADI. Here the CDR3 DNA reads TGCGCCAGCAGCCCCATCGGATTGTCCTACGAGCAGTACTTC. Its translation: CASSPIGLSYEQYF.

The J gene is TRBJ2-1, the V gene TRBV18, with D tentatively TRBD2 (6 bases). Between the trimmed V and J ends, which lost 2 bases and 2 bases, there was a span of 16 bases. The CDR3 loop spans 17 amino acids. Germline V CDR1 and CDR2: KGHSH, LQKENI. CDR3 protein: CASSPRRVTPAYNEQFF. The CDR3 region has the DNA TGTGCCAGCTCACCAAGGAGGGTCACCCCCGCCTACAATGAGCAGTTCTTC.

The genes are TRBV19 and TRBJ2-3; D remains ambiguous. The CDR3 runs 15 residues. The ends were cut back, 6 bases at V and 6 bases at J, with 19 bases in the middle. Germline V gives CDR1 LNHDA, CDR2 SQIVND (reference sequence). CDR3 region: CASRHSLSHGDTQYF. The CDR3 region has the DNA TGTGCCAGTAGGCACTCCCTAAGTCACGGCGATACGCAGTATTTT.

The gene calls are TRBV19 and TRBJ2-1, with D possibly matching TRBD1 (6 bases). In germline, CDR1 is LNHDA, CDR2 SQIVND (reference sequence). The CDR3 extends over 12 amino acids. V lost 9 bases and J lost 3, with 9 bases in between. For the CDR3, the DNA is TGTGCCAGCCGGACAGACTACAATGAGCAGTTCTTC. Translation gives CASRTDYNEQFF.

The chain employs TRBV7-9 and TRBJ1-2; 8 nucleotides align to TRBD1. V lost 5 bases and J lost 3; bases outside the gene matches: 11. Germline V CDR1 and CDR2: SEHNR, FQNEAQ (reference sequence). The CDR3 totals 16 residues. CDR3 bases: TGTGCCAGCAGCGGAAGCGGGGACAGGATATACTATGGCTACACCTTC. Protein: CASSGSGDRIYYGYTF.

This clone was counted once. The chain combines TRBV5-1 with TRBJ2-1; 7 nucleotides line up with TRBD2. Germline loops: CDR1 SGHRS, CDR2 YFSETQ. CDR3 size: 16 residues. Losses at the gene ends were 2 bases for V and 0 bases for J; bases not matched to a gene: 5. CDR3 protein: CASSFGLGSSYNEQFF. CDR3 sequence (DNA): TGCGCCAGCAGCTTCGGACTAGGGAGCTCCTACAATGAGCAGTTCTTC.

The rearrangement uses TRBV10-2 and TRBJ2-7, with D unclear. Trimming shortened V by 10 bases and J by 2 bases, and 9 bases separated the two germline ends. This CDR3 comprises 11 residues. Germline assignment: CDR1 WSHSY and CDR2 SAAADI. Here the CDR3 reads CATSYTYEQYF. CDR3 in DNA: TGCGCCACCTCTTACACCTACGAGCAGTACTTC.

V gene TRBV28 combines with J gene TRBJ1-1; D ambiguous. Trimming took off 3 bases at V and 0 bases at J, with 14 bases between the two ends. Per germline, CDR1 MDHEN and CDR2 SYDVKM. The CDR3 spans 16 residues. CDR3 amino acids: CASSFKIGVLNTEAFF. For the CDR3, the DNA is TGTGCCAGCAGTTTTAAAATAGGAGTTCTGAACACTGAAGCTTTCTTT.

V usage is TRBV19 and J usage is TRBJ1-1; D remains ambiguous. V was clipped by 4 bases and J by 8 bases, with 17 bases between them. The CDR3 loop spans 14 amino acids. From germline, CDR1 is LNHDA and CDR2 SQIVND (reference sequence). As DNA, the CDR3 is TGTGCCAGTAGTAGGGCAGGCTTGGACCCCGAAGCTTTCTTT. Encoded protein: CASSRAGLDPEAFF.

Of note for this clone: The identical CDR3 is also encoded by other nucleotide sequences in the sample. In DNA form, the CDR3 reads TGTGCCAGCAGCCCTGGGACAGGGGGGAATCAGCCCCAGCATTTT. Translation gives CASSPGTGGNQPQHF. The rearrangement joins TRBV9 to TRBJ1-5; 11 nucleotides agree with TRBD1. V lost 4 bases to trimming and J lost 4 bases; unmatched junction nucleotides: 4. Per the germline V gene, CDR1 is SGDLS and CDR2 is YYNGEE. This CDR3 has 15 residues.